Below are 22 T cell receptor beta chains sequenced from a single sample in a study of CD8 T cells in ankylosing spondylitis. TCRdb independently ran MiXCR on the 5' RACE reads; one entry per CDR3 protein. The sample yields more than 60,000 distinct CDR3 sequences, over 4% seen once. Source material: blood, either unsorted or a sorted T cell fraction (not recorded which). Every receptor here comes from a male donor with ankylosing spondylitis or in good health (not recorded which).

This clonotype was observed many times. V usage is TRBV2 and J usage is TRBJ1-2; D perhaps matches TRBD1 (6 bases). The CDR3 extends over 14 amino acids. The germline V and J ends were trimmed by 8 bases and 2 bases, with 15 bases remaining between them. Germline assignment: CDR1 SNHLY and CDR2 FYNNEI. The DNA of the CDR3 is TGTGCCAGCGTAGGGGGTAAAGGGAACTATGGCTACACCTTC. Its protein product is CASVGGKGNYGYTF.

This clonotype was seen ten or more times. The chain uses TRBV20-1 and TRBJ2-7; a possible D gene is TRBD2 (7 bases). The germline V and J ends were trimmed by 3 bases and 2 bases, with 8 bases remaining between them. This CDR3 has 12 residues. Germline CDR1 and CDR2: DFQATT and SNEGSKA (reference sequence). The CDR3 loop is CSASGGPYEQYF. The CDR3 nucleotides read TGCAGTGCTAGCGGGGGGCCCTACGAGCAGTACTTC.

The sample holds many counts of this clonotype. The chain employs TRBV21-1 and TRBJ1-5. TRBV21-1 constitutes a pseudogene. This CDR3 comprises 16 residues. The CDR3 nucleotides read TGTGCCAGCAGCAATACCCCAGGATATAGCAATCAGCCCCAGCATTTT. Residues: CASSNTPGYSNQPQHF.

In the case of this clonotype: Germline is not matched at one junction end, which may reflect a read error. The chain carries TRBV28 and TRBJ1-2; 8 bases map to TRBD1. The V gene's germline CDR1 is MDHEN and CDR2 SYDVKM. There are 13 residues in the CDR3. The CDR3 DNA reads TGTGTCAGCAGACCCGGGACAGGCTATGGCCACACCTTC. Its translation is CVSRPGTGYGHTF.

This clonotype was observed at least ten times. V and J are TRBV5-1 and TRBJ2-1; D is perhaps TRBD1 or TRBD2 (5 bases each). V gave up 3 bases and J gave up 4 bases, with 17 bases separating them. CDR1 SGHRS and CDR2 YFSETQ come from the germline V gene. This CDR3 region has 16 residues. This chain's CDR3 is CASSSPPGPRYNEQFF. CDR3 nucleotides: TGCGCCAGCAGCTCGCCCCCGGGACCGAGATACAATGAGCAGTTCTTC. The full variable domain, rest sourced from reference TRBV5-1 and TRBJ2-1, is KAGVTQTPRYLIKTRGQQVTLSCSPISGHRSVSWYQQTPGQGLQFLFEYFSETQRNKGNFPGRFSGRQFSNSRSEMNVSTLELGDSALYLCASSSPPGPRYNEQFFGPGTRLTVL.

In this sample, this clonotype turned up many times. The chain employs TRBV20-1 and TRBJ2-6; D is ambiguous. This CDR3 contains 14 residues. V was cut by 6 bases and J by 0 bases, with 9 bases left in between. Germline V lookup: CDR1 DFQATT, CDR2 SNEGSKA (reference sequence). For the CDR3, the DNA is TGCAGTGCCCCGAGGTTCTCTGGGGCCAACGTCCTGACTTTC. Its protein product is CSAPRFSGANVLTF.

This clonotype was detected many times. The chain recombines TRBV7-9 with TRBJ1-1; D not certain. Germline V CDR1 and CDR2: SEHNR, FQNEAQ (reference sequence). The V gene lost 0 bases and the J gene lost 4 bases, with 18 bases spanning the gap. CDR3 size: 17 residues. The CDR3 region has the DNA TGTGCCAGCAGCTTAGCCCGAGAAGGGATGAAAAGCACTGAAGCTTTCTTT. This sequence encodes CASSLAREGMKSTEAFF.

This clonotype occurred many times. The gene calls are TRBV28 and TRBJ2-7, with D uncertain. Germline V gene lookup returns CDR1 MDHEN and CDR2 SYDVKM. The ends were cut back, 6 bases at V and 4 bases at J, with 4 bases in the middle. This CDR3 region has 10 residues. CDR3 sequence reads: CASRGYEQYF. CDR3 sequence (DNA): TGTGCCAGCAGAGGTTACGAGCAGTACTTC. The complete variable domain, with remaining parts taken from reference TRBV28 and TRBJ2-7, reads DVKVTQSSRYLVKRTGEKVFLECVQDMDHENMFWYRQDPGLGLRLIYFSYDVKMKEKGDIPEGYSVSREKKERFSLILESASTNQTSMYLCASRGYEQYFGPGTRLTVT.

This clonotype was seen at least ten times. The chain is built from TRBV6-5 and TRBJ2-3; TRBD2 agrees at 7 bases. The CDR3 runs 13 residues. Germline lookup yields CDR1 MNHEY and CDR2 SVGAGI. Unmatched junction bases numbered 12, after V lost 10 bases and J lost 8 bases. Here the CDR3 DNA reads TGTGCCACCGGGACCGGGGGGTCGGGTACGCAGTATTTT. It specifies CATGTGGSGTQYF.

This clonotype was seen repeatedly, ten times or more. This rearrangement joins TRBV5-1 to TRBJ2-2; 10 nucleotides line up with TRBD1. Germline CDR1 SGHRS, CDR2 YFSETQ. The CDR3 contains 18 residues. V trimming: 0 bases; J trimming: 4 bases; junction bases outside the gene matches: 9. The CDR3, as DNA: TGCGCCAGCAGCTTGGTTCATTTTGGGACAGGGGTCACCGGGGAGCTGTTTTTT. As protein: CASSLVHFGTGVTGELFF. The entire variable domain, with the rest obtained from reference TRBV5-1 and TRBJ2-2, is as follows: KAGVTQTPRYLIKTRGQQVTLSCSPISGHRSVSWYQQTPGQGLQFLFEYFSETQRNKGNFPGRFSGRQFSNSRSEMNVSTLELGDSALYLCASSLVHFGTGVTGELFFGEGSRLTVL.

This clonotype has at least ten counts. V is TRBV29-1 and J is TRBJ1-3, with TRBD1 matching over 7 bases. The CDR3 is made up of 15 amino acids. Germline V gene data show CDR1 as SQVTM and CDR2 as ANQGSEA. V lost 0 bases to trimming and J lost 4 bases; unmatched junction nucleotides: 6. This CDR3 reads CSVEETGARGNTIYF. Here the CDR3 DNA reads TGCAGCGTTGAAGAAACAGGGGCGCGGGGAAACACCATATATTTT.

The table lists this clonotype with many counts. This sequence joins TRBV20-1 and TRBJ1-5; 9 bases are a match to TRBD1. The CDR3 loop spans 12 amino acids. Germline V gene sequence: CDR1 DFQATT, CDR2 SNEGSKA (reference sequence). The CDR3 coding sequence is TGCAGGGCCGGGACAGGGAATCAGCCCCAGCATTTT. It codes for CRAGTGNQPQHF.

This clonotype was recorded at least ten times. The rearrangement uses TRBV5-1 and TRBJ2-5; TRBD1 is a possible D gene (5 bases). The CDR3 is 14 amino acids. The V end lost 2 bases, the J end lost 2 bases, and 10 bases lay between the germline ends. Looked up from germline, CDR1 is SGHRS and CDR2 is YFSETQ. The CDR3 loop is CASSFDSGQETQYF. The CDR3 DNA reads TGCGCCAGCAGCTTCGACAGTGGGCAAGAGACCCAGTACTTC.

This clonotype has a count of ten or more. This CDR3 reads CSARGTANTEAFF. The DNA of the CDR3 is TGCAGTGCTAGGGGGACCGCGAACACTGAAGCTTTCTTT. The V gene is TRBV20-1, the J gene TRBJ1-1; a possible D gene is TRBD1 (5 bases). There are 13 residues in the CDR3. V lost 3 bases, J lost 1 base, and 9 bases lay in between. Germline V gives CDR1 DFQATT, CDR2 SNEGSKA (reference sequence).

This clonotype was observed many times. The chain employs TRBV5-1 and TRBJ2-3, with 8 bases that match TRBD1. Germline V gives CDR1 SGHRS, CDR2 YFSETQ. V lost 0 bases and J lost 1; bases outside the gene matches: 13. This CDR3 region has 19 residues. The CDR3 nucleotides are TGCGCCAGCAGCTTGGTCCCGTTAAGTCCACAGGGGGGCACAGATACGCAGTATTTT. It yields the protein CASSLVPLSPQGGTDTQYF.

This clonotype occurred many times. This chain connects TRBV30 to TRBJ2-3, with 9 bases aligning to TRBD1. The CDR3 is 18 amino acids. The junction had 11 bases not matched to a gene; V was cut back by 1 base and J by 0 bases. Germline assignment: CDR1 GTSNPN and CDR2 SVGIG (reference sequence). The CDR3 nucleotides read TGTGCCTGGAGTGACGAAAAATTACAGGGGGCTAGCACAGATACGCAGTATTTT. This encodes CAWSDEKLQGASTDTQYF.

This clonotype was counted ten times or more. The chain employs TRBV12-3 or TRBV12-4 and TRBJ1-2; 7 nucleotides agree with TRBD1. The CDR3 consists of 14 residues. V lost 5 bases and J lost 2; bases outside the gene matches: 5. The DNA of the CDR3 is TGTGCCAGCAGTGAAGGACAGGAAAACTATGGCTACACCTTC. Encoded protein: CASSEGQENYGYTF.

This chain connects TRBV30 to TRBJ2-1, with D possibly being TRBD1 (5 bases). Germline V gene lookup returns CDR1 GTSNPN and CDR2 SVGIG (reference sequence). The CDR3 is made up of 12 amino acids. V was pared by 5 bases and J by 7 bases, with 12 bases between. CDR3: CAWGAGPNEQFF. The CDR3 DNA reads as TGTGCCTGGGGGGCAGGGCCAAATGAGCAGTTCTTC.

This clonotype was seen ten or more times. The chain links TRBV7-9 to TRBJ2-7; D gene uncertain. Germline V lookup: CDR1 SEHNR, CDR2 FQNEAQ (reference sequence). This CDR3 contains 12 residues. V was cut by 1 base and J by 3 bases, with 4 bases left in between. The CDR3 sequence is CASSLVVYEQYF. Written as DNA, the CDR3 is TGTGCCAGCAGCTTAGTCGTCTACGAGCAGTACTTC.

In this sample, this clonotype turned up many times. The CDR3 reads CASSSGQGYQPQHF. CDR3 DNA sequence: TGTGCCAGCAGCTCGGGACAGGGGTATCAGCCCCAGCATTTT. The chain recombines TRBV7-6 with TRBJ1-5, with 10 bases identical to TRBD1. This CDR3 spans 14 amino acids. Trimming at V came to 4 bases and at J to 5 bases, leaving 2 bases not matched to a gene. Germline V gene lookup returns CDR1 SGHVS and CDR2 FNYEAQ. Full variable domain (outside the CDR3, taken from reference TRBV7-6 and TRBJ1-5): GAGVSQSPRYKVTKRGQDVALRCDPISGHVSLYWYRQALGQGPEFLTYFNYEAQQDKSGLPNDRFSAERPEGSISTLTIQRTEQRDSAMYRCASSSGQGYQPQHFGDGTRLSIL.

This clonotype showed up many times. This chain joins TRBV10-3 and TRBJ1-2, with D possibly matching TRBD1 (5 bases). V lost 6 bases, J lost 8 bases, and 28 bases lay in between. The CDR3 is made up of 17 amino acids. Germline-derived CDR1 and CDR2 are ENHRY and SYGVKD. CDR3 DNA sequence: TGTGCCATCAGCCCCCAAGCCACGGACATTTTGACGCGGGGCTACACCTTC. It yields the protein CAISPQATDILTRGYTF.

This clonotype was found many times. The gene calls are TRBV10-3 and TRBJ2-3; TRBD1 might be the D (5 bases). Trimming took 11 bases from V and 6 from J, leaving 18 bases between them. The length of the CDR3 is 13 residues. CDR1 and CDR2 (germline): ENHRY, SYGVKD. CDR3 DNA: TGTGCCGCACATCCAGGGAACGAGGATACGCAGTATTTT. It translates to CAAHPGNEDTQYF.